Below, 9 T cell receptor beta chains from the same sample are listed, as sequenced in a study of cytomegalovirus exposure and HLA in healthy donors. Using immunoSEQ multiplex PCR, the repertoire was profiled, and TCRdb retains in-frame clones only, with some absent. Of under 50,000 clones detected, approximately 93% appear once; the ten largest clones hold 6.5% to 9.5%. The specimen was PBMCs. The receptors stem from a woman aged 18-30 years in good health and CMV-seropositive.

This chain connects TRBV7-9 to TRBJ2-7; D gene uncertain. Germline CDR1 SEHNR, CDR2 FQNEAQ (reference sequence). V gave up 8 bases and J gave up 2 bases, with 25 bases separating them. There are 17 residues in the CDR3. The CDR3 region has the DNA TGTGCCAGCGCCGCCCGTGTTAGCAGCGCAAGAACCTACGAGCAGTACTTC. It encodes CASAARVSSARTYEQYF.

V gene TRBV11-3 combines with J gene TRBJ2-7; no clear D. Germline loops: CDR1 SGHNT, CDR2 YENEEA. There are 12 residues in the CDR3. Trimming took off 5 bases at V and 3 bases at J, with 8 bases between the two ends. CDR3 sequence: CASSTTDYEQYF. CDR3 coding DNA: TGTGCCAGCAGCACCACTGACTACGAGCAGTACTTC. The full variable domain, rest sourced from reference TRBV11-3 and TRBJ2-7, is EAGVVQSPRYKIIEKKQPVAFWCNPISGHNTLYWYLQNLGQGPELLIRYENEEAVDDSQLPKDRFSAERLKGVDSTLKIQPAELGDSAVYLCASSTTDYEQYFGPGTRLTVT.

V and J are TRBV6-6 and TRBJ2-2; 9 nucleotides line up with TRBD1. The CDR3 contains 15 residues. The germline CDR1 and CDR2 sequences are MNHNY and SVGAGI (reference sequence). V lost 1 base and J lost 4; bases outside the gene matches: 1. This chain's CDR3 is CASSYLTGGTGELFF. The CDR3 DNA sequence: TGTGCCAGCAGTTACTTGACAGGGGGCACCGGGGAGCTGTTTTTT.

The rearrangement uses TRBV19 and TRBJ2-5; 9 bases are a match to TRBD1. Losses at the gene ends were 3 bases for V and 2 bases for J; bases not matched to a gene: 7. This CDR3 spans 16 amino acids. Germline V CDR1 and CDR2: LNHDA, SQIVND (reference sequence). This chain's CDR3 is CASSIVRGQGQETQYF. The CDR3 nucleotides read TGTGCCAGTAGTATCGTGAGAGGACAGGGGCAAGAGACCCAGTACTTC.

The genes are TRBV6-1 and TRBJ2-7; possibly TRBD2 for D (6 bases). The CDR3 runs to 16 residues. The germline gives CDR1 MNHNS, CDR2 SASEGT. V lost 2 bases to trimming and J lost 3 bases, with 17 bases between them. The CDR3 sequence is CASSELGGAGGYEQYF. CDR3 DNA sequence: TGTGCCAGCAGTGAATTAGGAGGGGCAGGCGGCTACGAGCAGTACTTC.

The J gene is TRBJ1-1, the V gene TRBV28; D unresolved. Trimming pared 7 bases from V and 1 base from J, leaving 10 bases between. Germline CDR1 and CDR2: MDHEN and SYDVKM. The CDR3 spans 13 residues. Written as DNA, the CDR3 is TGTGCCAGCAAATCTGGGCGGAACACTGAAGCTTTCTTT. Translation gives CASKSGRNTEAFF.

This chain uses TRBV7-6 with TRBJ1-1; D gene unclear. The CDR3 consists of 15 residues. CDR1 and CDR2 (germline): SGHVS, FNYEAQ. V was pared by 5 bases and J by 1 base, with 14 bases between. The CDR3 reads CASSLSIAPNTEAFF. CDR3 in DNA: TGTGCCAGCAGCCTATCAATCGCCCCGAACACTGAAGCTTTCTTT.

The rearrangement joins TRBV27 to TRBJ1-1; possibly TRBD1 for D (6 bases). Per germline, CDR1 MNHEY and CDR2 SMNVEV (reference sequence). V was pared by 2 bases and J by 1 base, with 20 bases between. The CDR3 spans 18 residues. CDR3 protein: CASSLLSLGQRPNTEAFF. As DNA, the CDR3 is TGTGCCAGCAGTTTACTAAGTTTGGGACAAAGGCCGAACACTGAAGCTTTCTTT.

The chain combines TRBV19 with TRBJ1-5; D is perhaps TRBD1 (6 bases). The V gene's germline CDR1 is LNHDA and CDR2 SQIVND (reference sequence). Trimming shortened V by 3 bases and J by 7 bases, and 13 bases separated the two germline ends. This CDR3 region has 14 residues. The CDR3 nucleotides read TGTGCCAGTAGTATGGGCAGGGGAAGACAGCCCCAGCATTTT. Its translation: CASSMGRGRQPQHF.